The source of this TCR beta chain is a study of control samples from healthy donors and cancer patients. Assay used: immunoSEQ multiplex PCR; TCRdb lists only in-frame clones, some missing. The sample yields tens of thousands of clones, 91% seen once. The CDR3 consists of 14 residues. CDR1 is SNHLY and CDR2 is FYNNEI in the germline V gene. Trimming removed 6 bases from V and 5 bases from J, with 13 bases in between. This clone occurred once. The chain couples TRBV2 to TRBJ1-4; tentatively, D is TRBD1 (5 bases). Sequencing was performed on blood. The sequence came from a man aged 45-60 years in good health. CDR3 sequence (DNA): TGTGCCAGCAGCTTTAGACAGAGGAATGAAAAACTGTTTTTT. It translates to CASSFRQRNEKLFF.